The subject of this entry is one TCR beta chain. These data are taken from a study of shared clonotypes between healthy human individuals. The data were produced by immunoSEQ multiplex PCR, yet TCRdb's version contains in-frame clones alone and is incomplete. The sample records about 800,000 clones, 90% to 97% being singletons. Naive CD8 cells lacked CD45RO, underwent positive selection for CCR7 and left out terminally differentiated effector memory CD45RA+ cells. Caucasian adults residing in Nashville, Tennessee made up all the donors. Input material: naive CD8+ T cells sorted from blood. The TCR was taken from a man aged 30 to 45 in good health.

The CDR3 region is CASMGQGRYEQYF. The CDR3 DNA follows: TGTGCCAGCATGGGACAGGGGCGCTACGAGCAGTACTTC. The J gene is TRBJ2-7, the V gene TRBV2; 10 bases are a match to TRBD1. With 7 bases clipped from V and 3 bases from J, the junction kept 3 bases outside the gene matches. The CDR3 is 13 residues long. Looked up from germline, CDR1 is SNHLY and CDR2 is FYNNEI.